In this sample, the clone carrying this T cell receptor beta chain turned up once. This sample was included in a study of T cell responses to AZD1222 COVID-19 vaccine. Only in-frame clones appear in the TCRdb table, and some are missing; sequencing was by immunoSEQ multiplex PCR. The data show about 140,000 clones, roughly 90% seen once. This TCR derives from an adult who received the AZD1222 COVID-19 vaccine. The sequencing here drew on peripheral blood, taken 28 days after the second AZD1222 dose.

CDR3 coding DNA: TGTGCCAGCAGCTTAGCGACGGGGGAAGGAAACACCATATATTTT. This sequence encodes CASSLATGEGNTIYF. The chain uses TRBV7-9 and TRBJ1-3; D might be TRBD1 (5 bases). CDR3 size: 15 residues. V lost 0 bases and J lost 4, with 10 bases in between. Germline assignment: CDR1 SEHNR and CDR2 FQNEAQ (reference sequence).